Following are 30 T cell receptor beta chains from one sample sequenced in a study of Ad26.COV2.S vaccination and SARS-CoV-2 variants (TCRdb year 2021). The treatment or condition label on this specimen signifies: some 19 received Ad26.COV2.S at low or high dose, single or two shots; roughly five received placebo; per-sample allocation not given. Repertoires of vaccine and placebo recipients were sequenced from samples collected on day 63 after the first injection. The protocol used for the library was the immunoSEQ multiplex PCR assay. TCRdb provides this immuneACCESS table in a form limited to in-frame rearrangements. Some clones are lacking; in checked studies, under half of them reflect an unresolved V gene, and why the rest are absent is not known. For this sample the table gives about 680,000 clones, of which around 90% were detected only once. The ten most abundant clones make up roughly 1.5% of the sample.

This sample comprised peripheral blood, obtained in a trial of Ad26.COV2.S vaccine versus placebo. These receptors originate from a person between 18 and 60 years old who received the Ad26.COV2.S COVID-19 vaccine or a placebo.

The chain recombines TRBV27 with TRBJ2-2; D not certain. The CDR3 consists of 15 residues. CDR1 MNHEY and CDR2 SMNVEV come from the germline V gene (reference sequence). V was shortened by 5 bases and J by 3 bases, with 13 bases between the two germline ends. CDR3 sequence: CASSPPGWDTGELFF. The CDR3 nucleotides read TGTGCCAGCAGTCCCCCCGGCTGGGACACCGGGGAGCTGTTTTTT.

The genes are TRBV7-9 and TRBJ1-4, with D unclear. The V and J ends lost 7 bases and 14 bases respectively, with 14 bases between them. This CDR3 has 11 amino acids. Germline V gene sequence: CDR1 SEHNR, CDR2 FQNEAQ (reference sequence). The CDR3 nucleotides are TGTGCCAGCACCCCAGAGGTGAAGCTGTTTTTT. It yields the protein CASTPEVKLFF. The entire variable domain, with the rest obtained from reference TRBV7-9 and TRBJ1-4, is as follows: DTGVSQNPRHKITKRGQNVTFRCDPISEHNRLYWYRQTLGQGPEFLTYFQNEAQLEKSRLLSDRFSAERPKGSFSTLEIQRTEQGDSAMYLCASTPEVKLFFGSGTQLSVL.

This clone was seen a few times. The chain is built from TRBV2 and TRBJ2-7, with a tentative D call TRBD1 (5 bases). Germline loops: CDR1 SNHLY, CDR2 FYNNEI. The CDR3 runs to 16 residues. Trimming pared 2 bases from V and 2 bases from J, leaving 16 bases between. The CDR3: CASSESRTPVAYEQYF. The CDR3 nucleotides are TGTGCCAGCAGTGAAAGTAGGACACCAGTAGCCTACGAGCAGTACTTC.

V gene TRBV19 combines with J gene TRBJ1-1; TRBD1 agrees at 8 bases. Looked up from germline, CDR1 is LNHDA and CDR2 is SQIVND (reference sequence). J gave up 4 bases and V 6 bases, and 7 bases lay outside the gene matches. The CDR3 length is 14 residues. DNA for the CDR3: TGTGCCAGTAGCCAGACAGGGGTTGGCACTGAAGCTTTCTTT. Translation gives CASSQTGVGTEAFF.

The V gene is TRBV11-1, the J gene TRBJ2-7, with TRBD1 as a possible D gene (6 bases). Per germline, CDR1 SGHAT and CDR2 FQDESV (reference sequence). The CDR3 contains 13 residues. The V end was cut by 5 bases, the J end by 0 bases, with 8 bases between. CDR3 sequence: CASSRDNSYEQYF. The CDR3 coding sequence is TGTGCCAGCAGCCGGGACAACTCCTACGAGCAGTACTTC.

The chain combines TRBV30 with TRBJ2-1; the D gene is possibly TRBD2 (7 bases). CDR1 and CDR2 (germline): GTSNPN, SVGIG (reference sequence). The CDR3 is 12 residues long. Deletions cut 2 bases from V and 14 bases from J, with 16 bases between. The chain's CDR3 is CAWSLERGGKFF. As DNA, the CDR3 is TGTGCCTGGAGTTTAGAGAGGGGGGGGAAGTTCTTC.

A note on this clone: Other nucleotide sequences from this sample produce the same CDR3. The chain carries TRBV11-2 and TRBJ2-5, with 10 bases identical to TRBD2. Germline CDR1 and CDR2: SGHAT and FQNNGV. J was trimmed by 5 bases and V by 1 base; bases with no gene match: 1. CDR3 length: 14 residues. CDR3 sequence reads: CASSLGSGRETQYF. As DNA, the CDR3 is TGTGCCAGCAGCTTAGGTAGCGGGAGGGAGACCCAGTACTTC.

This clone was seen more than once but under ten times. The V and J genes are TRBV2 and TRBJ1-5; TRBD1 aligns across 10 bases. There are 14 residues in the CDR3. V trimming: 4 bases; J trimming: 6 bases; junction bases outside the gene matches: 3. Germline CDR1 and CDR2: SNHLY and FYNNEI. DNA of the CDR3: TGTGCCAGCAGTGGGACAGGGGGGCCTCAGCCCCAGCATTTT. Translated, it gives CASSGTGGPQPQHF.

This chain uses TRBV7-2 with TRBJ2-7; D may match TRBD1 or TRBD2 (6 bases each). Germline CDR1 is SGHTA and CDR2 is FQGNSA. The CDR3 spans 16 residues. V was pared by 1 base and J by 5 bases, with 18 bases between. The CDR3 is CASSLGGQGGKDEQYF. In DNA, the CDR3 is TGTGCCAGCAGCTTAGGGGGGCAGGGAGGAAAAGACGAGCAGTACTTC.

The genes are TRBV20-1 and TRBJ1-5; no clear D. The CDR3 extends over 14 amino acids. Germline V gene lookup returns CDR1 DFQATT and CDR2 SNEGSKA (reference sequence). V was clipped by 6 bases and J by 0 bases, with 12 bases between them. CDR3 loop: CSASGWVSNQPQHF. For the CDR3, the DNA is TGCAGTGCCAGTGGTTGGGTTAGCAATCAGCCCCAGCATTTT.

The rearrangement links TRBV9 to TRBJ1-1; D remains ambiguous. CDR1 SGDLS and CDR2 YYNGEE come from the germline V gene. V was cut by 0 bases and J by 0 bases, with 12 bases left in between. This CDR3 comprises 16 residues. The CDR3 loop reads CASSVVGGDMNTEAFF. CDR3 coding DNA: TGTGCCAGCAGCGTAGTAGGCGGAGACATGAACACTGAAGCTTTCTTT. The full variable domain, rest sourced from reference TRBV9 and TRBJ1-1, is DSGVTQTPKHLITATGQRVTLRCSPRSGDLSVYWYQQSLDQGLQFLIQYYNGEERAKGNILERFSAQQFPDLHSELNLSSLELGDSALYFCASSVVGGDMNTEAFFGQGTRLTVV.

This clone was seen a single time. Germline is not matched at one junction end, which may reflect a read error. The chain is built from TRBV6-2 or TRBV6-3 and TRBJ1-5; the D is unclear. Germline-derived CDR1 and CDR2 are MNHEY and SVGEGT. The CDR3 sequence is 13 residues long. The CDR3 sequence is CASSPGGNPPQHF. The CDR3 bases are TGTGCCAGCAGCCCCGGCGGCAATCCGCCCCAGCATTTT.

This chain links TRBV27 with TRBJ2-7; 8 positions match TRBD1. The CDR3 length is 15 residues. Germline lookup yields CDR1 MNHEY and CDR2 SMNVEV (reference sequence). The V segment lost 5 bases and the J segment 6 bases; nucleotides outside the gene matches: 12. CDR3 amino acids: CASSPGTGLFGEQYF. CDR3 DNA sequence: TGTGCCAGCAGTCCCGGGACAGGCCTTTTCGGCGAGCAGTACTTC.

This chain uses TRBV29-1 with TRBJ1-5; no definite D call. Germline V CDR1 and CDR2: SQVTM, ANQGSEA. The CDR3 is 12 amino acids. V lost 5 bases and J lost 0, with 5 bases in between. CDR3 in amino acids: CSVSHSNQPQHF. In nucleotides, the CDR3 is TGCAGCGTTTCCCATAGCAATCAGCCCCAGCATTTT.

The V call is TRBV7-2, the J call TRBJ2-5, with unresolved D. Germline V gives CDR1 SGHTA, CDR2 FQGNSA. V lost 5 bases to trimming and J lost 5 bases, with 12 bases between them. CDR3 size: 13 residues. The CDR3 region has the DNA TGTGCCAGCAGCCTCCAGCTAGGCGAGACCCAGTACTTC. This encodes CASSLQLGETQYF.

The V and J genes are TRBV5-1 and TRBJ2-2, with 10 bases aligning to TRBD2. The CDR3 covers 15 residues. Losses at the gene ends were 3 bases for V and 4 bases for J; bases not matched to a gene: 3. Germline CDR1 SGHRS, CDR2 YFSETQ. CDR3 protein: CASSSTSGTTGELFF. The CDR3 DNA follows: TGCGCCAGCAGCTCAACTAGCGGGACCACCGGGGAGCTGTTTTTT.

This clone has a count of ten or more. This chain uses TRBV3-1 (or the pseudogene TRBV3-2) with TRBJ1-2; TRBD1 is a possible D gene (5 bases). CDR3 length equals 15 residues. From germline, CDR1 is LGHDT and CDR2 YNNKEL (reference sequence). Between the trimmed V and J ends, which lost 4 bases and 2 bases, there was a span of 14 bases. The CDR3 DNA sequence: TGTGCCAGCAGCCTTTTGAGCGGGGGGAACTATGGCTACACCTTC. Protein: CASSLLSGGNYGYTF.

The CDR3 nucleotides are TGTGCCAGCAGCCGAGGACAGGGCGGTGAAGCTTTCTTT. Translating gives CASSRGQGGEAFF. The chain employs TRBV7-2 and TRBJ1-1; 8 nucleotides align to TRBD1. V lost 5 bases to trimming and J lost 7 bases; unmatched junction nucleotides: 6. The length of the CDR3 is 13 residues. Germline CDR1 and CDR2: SGHTA and FQGNSA.

In regard to this clone: This may arise from a read error, as a much more abundant clone is one base away. The CDR3 nucleotides are TGCAGCGTTGAGTCGGGAGGGGAGCTGTTTTTT. It codes for CSVESGGELFF. The chain joins TRBV29-1 to TRBJ2-2, with TRBD2 as a possible D gene (5 bases). Germline V gives CDR1 SQVTM, CDR2 ANQGSEA. The CDR3 loop spans 11 amino acids. V lost 3 bases and J lost 8, with 7 bases in between.

This chain connects TRBV2 to TRBJ1-5; D is undetermined. Trimming took off 8 bases at V and 7 bases at J, with 18 bases between the two ends. The V gene's germline CDR1 is SNHLY and CDR2 FYNNEI. This CDR3 comprises 14 residues. CDR3 coding DNA: TGTGCCAGCGGGATACAACTCGAGAGCCAGCCCCAGCATTTT. This translates into CASGIQLESQPQHF.

V gene TRBV25-1 combines with J gene TRBJ1-1, with D possibly matching TRBD1 (5 bases). Deletions cut 4 bases from V and 9 bases from J, with 9 bases between. CDR3 length: 11 residues. Per germline, CDR1 MGHDK and CDR2 SYGVNS. This CDR3 reads CASSAGLQAFF. The CDR3 DNA sequence: TGTGCCAGCAGTGCGGGGCTCCAAGCTTTCTTT. Full variable domain (rest looked up from reference TRBV25-1 and TRBJ1-1): EADIYQTPRYLVIGTGKKITLECSQTMGHDKMYWYQQDPGMELHLIHYSYGVNSTEKGDLSSESTVSRIRTEHFPLTLESARPSHTSQYLCASSAGLQAFFGQGTRLTVV.

J is TRBJ2-7 and V is TRBV7-2; 8 bases are shared with TRBD1. The CDR3 is made up of 14 amino acids. Per germline, CDR1 SGHTA and CDR2 FQGNSA. V lost 2 bases to trimming and J lost 4 bases; unmatched junction nucleotides: 4. CDR3 protein: CASSLTGGIYEQYF. The CDR3 region has the DNA TGTGCCAGCAGCTTAACAGGGGGTATTTACGAGCAGTACTTC.

The chain joins TRBV24-1 to TRBJ2-1; TRBD2 is a possible D gene (7 bases). The CDR3 loop spans 17 amino acids. The germline V and J ends were trimmed by 4 bases and 1 base, with 16 bases remaining between them. Germline loops: CDR1 KGHDR, CDR2 SFDVKD. The chain's CDR3 is CATSDHPGRGSYNEQFF. CDR3 nucleotides: TGTGCCACCAGTGACCACCCGGGGAGGGGGTCCTACAATGAGCAGTTCTTC.

The V and J genes are TRBV6-1 and TRBJ2-7; a weak D match, TRBD2 (6 bases). The V end was cut by 3 bases, the J end by 0 bases, with 12 bases between. There are 15 residues in the CDR3. CDR1 MNHNS and CDR2 SASEGT come from the germline V gene. The DNA of the CDR3 is TGTGCCAGCAGTGATGCCGGGACTCCCTCCTACGAGCAGTACTTC. The encoded protein is CASSDAGTPSYEQYF.

This clone was counted a single time. The V and J genes are TRBV3-1 (or the pseudogene TRBV3-2) and TRBJ2-2, with TRBD1 as a possible D gene (5 bases). CDR3 size: 14 residues. V gave up 7 bases and J gave up 4 bases, with 13 bases separating them. Germline V gene lookup returns CDR1 LGHDT and CDR2 YNNKEL (reference sequence). The CDR3 protein is CASTFGAVTGELFF. DNA for the CDR3: TGTGCCAGCACCTTTGGGGCGGTCACCGGGGAGCTGTTTTTT.

The chain has TRBV6-6 and TRBJ2-7; D is uncertain. The CDR3 runs 13 residues. The germline V gene encodes CDR1 MNHNY and CDR2 SVGAGI (reference sequence). Deletions cut 2 bases from V and 1 base from J, with 6 bases between. CDR3 sequence: CASSYPESYEQYF. CDR3 nucleotides: TGTGCCAGCAGTTACCCGGAGTCCTACGAGCAGTACTTC.

The count of this clone is one. V usage is TRBV24-1 and J usage is TRBJ2-3; D is unclear. The CDR3 extends over 13 amino acids. V lost 7 bases, J lost 2 bases, and 9 bases lay in between. Germline values: CDR1 KGHDR, CDR2 SFDVKD. DNA of the CDR3: TGTGCCACCAGGAGCGAGTACACAGATACGCAGTATTTT. It is translated as CATRSEYTDTQYF.

V and J are TRBV6-5 and TRBJ2-5; D is unresolved. Germline CDR1 and CDR2: MNHEY and SVGAGI. Trimming took 4 bases from V and 7 from J, leaving 7 bases between them. CDR3 length equals 11 residues. The CDR3 region is CASSSLVTQYF. CDR3 sequence (DNA): TGTGCCAGCAGTTCCCTAGTGACCCAGTACTTC.

The chain joins TRBV27 to TRBJ2-7; D gene uncertain. CDR3 length equals 14 residues. Trimming stripped 0 bases from V and 3 bases from J, with 9 bases between. Germline CDR1 reads MNHEY; CDR2 reads SMNVEV (reference sequence). The CDR3 loop reads CASSLSGSSYEQYF. The CDR3 DNA reads as TGTGCCAGCAGTTTATCAGGTAGCAGCTACGAGCAGTACTTC.

Of note for this clone: The identical CDR3 is also encoded by other nucleotide sequences in the sample. The rearrangement links TRBV19 to TRBJ1-1; no clear D. The CDR3 extends over 13 amino acids. Germline lookup yields CDR1 LNHDA and CDR2 SQIVND (reference sequence). With 5 bases removed from V and 3 bases from J, the gap between germline ends came to 10 bases. CDR3: CASSLTRDTEAFF. CDR3 sequence (DNA): TGTGCCAGTAGTCTTACACGGGACACTGAAGCTTTCTTT.